A single T cell receptor (beta chain) is shown here with its context. This specimen belongs to a study of blood T cell repertoires in COVID-19. Overall study: The origin of the acute and convalescent COVID-19 samples was the United States, Italy and Spain.

In the study's own analysis: Cell counts per sample came from amplifying reference gene primers. Clones were read by immunoSEQ multiplex PCR, and TCRdb kept only the in-frame ones, dropping some. From that table come the V and J calls and clone size; the DNA was used to work out D and trimming. Among roughly 200,000 clones listed, more than 70% were seen once. Seattle's enrolled individuals joined amid active infection and were then monitored longitudinally. V was clipped by 4 bases and J by 6 bases, with 12 bases between them. This CDR3 is 13 amino acids long. In germline, CDR1 is SGHRS, CDR2 YFSETQ.

Sample: peripheral blood. This rearrangement joins TRBV5-1 to TRBJ2-3; possibly TRBD1 for D (5 bases). The sequence derives from a person between 65 and 79 years old with COVID-19, enrolled during active disease. The DNA of the CDR3 is TGCGCCAGCAGCACGACGCAGGGTGATACGCAGTATTTT. It translates to CASSTTQGDTQYF.